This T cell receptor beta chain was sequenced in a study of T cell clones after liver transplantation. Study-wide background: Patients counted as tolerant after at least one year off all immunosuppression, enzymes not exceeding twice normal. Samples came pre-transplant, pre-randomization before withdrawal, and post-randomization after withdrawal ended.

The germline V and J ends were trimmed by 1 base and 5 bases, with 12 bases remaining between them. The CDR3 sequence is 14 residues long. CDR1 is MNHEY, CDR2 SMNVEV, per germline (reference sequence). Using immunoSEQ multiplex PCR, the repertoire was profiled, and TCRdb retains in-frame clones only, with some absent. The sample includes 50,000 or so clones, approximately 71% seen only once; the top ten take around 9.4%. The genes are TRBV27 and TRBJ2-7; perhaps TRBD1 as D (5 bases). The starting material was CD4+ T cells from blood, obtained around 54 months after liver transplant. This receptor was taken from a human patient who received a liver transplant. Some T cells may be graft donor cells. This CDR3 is CASSLFPGKDEQYF. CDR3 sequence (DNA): TGTGCCAGCAGTTTATTTCCAGGGAAGGACGAGCAGTACTTC.